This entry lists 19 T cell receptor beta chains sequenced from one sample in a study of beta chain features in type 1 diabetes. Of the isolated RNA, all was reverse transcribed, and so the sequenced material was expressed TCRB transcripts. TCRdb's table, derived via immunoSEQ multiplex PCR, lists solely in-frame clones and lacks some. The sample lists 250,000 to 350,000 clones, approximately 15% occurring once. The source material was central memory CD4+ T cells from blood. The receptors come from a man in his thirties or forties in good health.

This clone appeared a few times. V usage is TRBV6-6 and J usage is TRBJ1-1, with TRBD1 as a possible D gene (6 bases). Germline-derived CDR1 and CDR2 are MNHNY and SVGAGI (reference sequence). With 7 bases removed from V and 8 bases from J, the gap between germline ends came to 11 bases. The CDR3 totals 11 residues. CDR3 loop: CASIRGAEAFF. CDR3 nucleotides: TGTGCCAGCATTCGGGGGGCGGAAGCTTTCTTT.

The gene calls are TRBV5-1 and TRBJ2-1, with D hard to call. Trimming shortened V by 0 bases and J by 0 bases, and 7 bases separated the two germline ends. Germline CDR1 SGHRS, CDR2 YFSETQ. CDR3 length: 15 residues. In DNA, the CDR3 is TGCGCCAGCAGCTTGGTCCCGAACTCCTACAATGAGCAGTTCTTC. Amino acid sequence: CASSLVPNSYNEQFF. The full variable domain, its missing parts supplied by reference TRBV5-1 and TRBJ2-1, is KAGVTQTPRYLIKTRGQQVTLSCSPISGHRSVSWYQQTPGQGLQFLFEYFSETQRNKGNFPGRFSGRQFSNSRSEMNVSTLELGDSALYLCASSLVPNSYNEQFFGPGTRLTVL.

CDR3 residues: CASSLLRGDNEAFF. The CDR3 DNA sequence: TGTGCCAGCAGTCTACTGCGAGGGGATAATGAAGCTTTCTTT. The V and J genes are TRBV27 and TRBJ1-1, with a possible D match to TRBD1 (5 bases). The CDR3 runs 14 residues. V lost 5 bases and J lost 7, with 17 bases in between. Germline V gene lookup returns CDR1 MNHEY and CDR2 SMNVEV (reference sequence).

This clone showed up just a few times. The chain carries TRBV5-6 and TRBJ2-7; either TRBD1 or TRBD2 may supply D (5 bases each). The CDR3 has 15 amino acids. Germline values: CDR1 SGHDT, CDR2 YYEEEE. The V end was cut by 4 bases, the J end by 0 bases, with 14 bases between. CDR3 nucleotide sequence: TGTGCCAGCAGCCAGGGACCGATGAGCTCCTACGAGCAGTACTTC. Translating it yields CASSQGPMSSYEQYF.

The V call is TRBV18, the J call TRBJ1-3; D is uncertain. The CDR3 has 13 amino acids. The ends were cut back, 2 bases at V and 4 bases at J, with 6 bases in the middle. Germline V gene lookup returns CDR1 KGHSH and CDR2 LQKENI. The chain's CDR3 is CASSPFEGNTIYF. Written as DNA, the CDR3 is TGTGCCAGCTCACCATTTGAGGGAAACACCATATATTTT. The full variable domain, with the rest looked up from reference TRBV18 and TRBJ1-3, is NAGVMQNPRHLVRRRGQEARLRCSPMKGHSHVYWYRQLPEEGLKFMVYLQKENIIDESGMPKERFSAEFPKEGPSILRIQQVVRGDSAAYFCASSPFEGNTIYFGEGSWLTVV.

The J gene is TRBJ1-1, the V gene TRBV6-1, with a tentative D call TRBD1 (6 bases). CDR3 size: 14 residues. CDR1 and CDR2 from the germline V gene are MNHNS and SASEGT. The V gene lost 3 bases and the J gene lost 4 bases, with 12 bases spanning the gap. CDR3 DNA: TGTGCCAGCAGTGATCGGGGGCGCGGCACTGAAGCTTTCTTT. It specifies CASSDRGRGTEAFF.

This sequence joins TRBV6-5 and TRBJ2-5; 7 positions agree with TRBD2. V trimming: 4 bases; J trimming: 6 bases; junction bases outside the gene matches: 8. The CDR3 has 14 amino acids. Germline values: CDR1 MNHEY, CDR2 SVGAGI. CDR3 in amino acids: CASSSIAGGKTQYF. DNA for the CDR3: TGTGCCAGCAGTTCTATAGCGGGTGGGAAGACCCAGTACTTC.

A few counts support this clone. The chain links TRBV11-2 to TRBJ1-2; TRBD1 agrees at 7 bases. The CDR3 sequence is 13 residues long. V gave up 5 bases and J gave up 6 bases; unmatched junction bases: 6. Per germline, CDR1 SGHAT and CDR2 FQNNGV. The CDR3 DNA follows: TGTGCCAGCAGCCAATCCGACAGGGATGGCTACACCTTC. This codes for CASSQSDRDGYTF.

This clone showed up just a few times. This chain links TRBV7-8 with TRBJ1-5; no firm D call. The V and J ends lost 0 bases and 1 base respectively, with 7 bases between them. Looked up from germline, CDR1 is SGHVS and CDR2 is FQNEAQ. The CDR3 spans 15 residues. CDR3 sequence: CASSLADLSNQPQHF. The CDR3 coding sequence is TGTGCCAGCAGCTTAGCTGACCTCAGCAATCAGCCCCAGCATTTT.

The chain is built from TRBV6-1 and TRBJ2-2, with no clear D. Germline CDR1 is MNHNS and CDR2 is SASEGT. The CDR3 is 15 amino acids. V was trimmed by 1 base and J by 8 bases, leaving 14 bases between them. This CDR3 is CASSEVMRLGGELFF. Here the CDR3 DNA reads TGTGCCAGCAGTGAAGTGATGAGGTTAGGGGGGGAGCTGTTTTTT.

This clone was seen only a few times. The CDR3 protein is CAWRAPGTGVTEAFF. In DNA form, the CDR3 reads TGTGCCTGGAGGGCTCCCGGGACAGGGGTCACTGAAGCTTTCTTT. J is TRBJ1-1 and V is TRBV30, with 10 bases matching TRBD1. Germline V gives CDR1 GTSNPN, CDR2 SVGIG (reference sequence). This CDR3 has 15 amino acids. V trimming: 3 bases; J trimming: 4 bases; junction bases outside the gene matches: 8.

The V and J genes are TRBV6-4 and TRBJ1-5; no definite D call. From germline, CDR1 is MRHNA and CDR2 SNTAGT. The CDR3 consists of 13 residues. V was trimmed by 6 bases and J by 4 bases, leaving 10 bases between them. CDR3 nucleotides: TGTGCCAGCAGCCGGGAAGAGAATCAGCCCCAGCATTTT. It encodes CASSREENQPQHF.

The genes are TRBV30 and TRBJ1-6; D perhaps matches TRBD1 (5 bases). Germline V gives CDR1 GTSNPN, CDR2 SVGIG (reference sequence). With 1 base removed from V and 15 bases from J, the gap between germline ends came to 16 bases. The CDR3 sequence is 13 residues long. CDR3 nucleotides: TGTGCCTGGAGTGGGGGCGACGGACGGTTCCTCCACTTT. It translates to CAWSGGDGRFLHF. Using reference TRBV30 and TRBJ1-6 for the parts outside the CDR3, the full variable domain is SQTIHQWPATLVQPVGSPLSLECTVEGTSNPNLYWYRQAAGRGLQLLFYSVGIGQISSEVPQNLSASRPQDRQFILSSKKLLLSDSGFYLCAWSGGDGRFLHFGNGTRLTVT.

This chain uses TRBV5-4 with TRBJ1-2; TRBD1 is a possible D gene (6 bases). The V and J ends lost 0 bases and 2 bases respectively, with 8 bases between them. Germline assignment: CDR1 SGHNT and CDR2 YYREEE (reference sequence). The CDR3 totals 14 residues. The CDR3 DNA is TGTGCCAGCAGCTTGGATACAGGGAACTATGGCTACACCTTC. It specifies CASSLDTGNYGYTF.

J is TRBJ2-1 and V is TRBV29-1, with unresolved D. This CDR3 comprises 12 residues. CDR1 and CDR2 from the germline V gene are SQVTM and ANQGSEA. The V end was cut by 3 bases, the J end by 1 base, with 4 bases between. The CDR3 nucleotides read TGCAGCGTTGATAGTTCCTACAATGAGCAGTTCTTC. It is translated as CSVDSSYNEQFF.

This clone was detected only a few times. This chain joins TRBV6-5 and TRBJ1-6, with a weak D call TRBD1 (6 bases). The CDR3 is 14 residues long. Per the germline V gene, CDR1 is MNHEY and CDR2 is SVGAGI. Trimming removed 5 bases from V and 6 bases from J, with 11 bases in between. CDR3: CASSTRTANSPLHF. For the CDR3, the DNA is TGTGCCAGCAGTACCCGGACAGCTAATTCACCCCTCCACTTT.

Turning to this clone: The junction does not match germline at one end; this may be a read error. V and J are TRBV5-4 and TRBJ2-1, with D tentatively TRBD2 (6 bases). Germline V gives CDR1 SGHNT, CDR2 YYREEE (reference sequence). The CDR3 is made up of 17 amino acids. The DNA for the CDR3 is TGCGCCAGCAGCCAAGAACAGGCCCTCCGTGGAGGGAATGAGCAGTTCTTC. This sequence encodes CASSQEQALRGGNEQFF. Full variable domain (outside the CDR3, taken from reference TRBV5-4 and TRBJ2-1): ETGVTQSPTHLIKTRGQQVTLRCSSQSGHNTVSWYQQALGQGPQFIFQYYREEENGRGNFPPRFSGLQFPNYSSELNVNALELDDSALYLCASSQEQALRGGNEQFFGPGTRLTVL.

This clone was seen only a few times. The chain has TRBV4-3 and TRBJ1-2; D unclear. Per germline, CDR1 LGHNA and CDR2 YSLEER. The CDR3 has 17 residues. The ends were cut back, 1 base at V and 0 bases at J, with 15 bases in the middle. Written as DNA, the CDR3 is TGCGCCAGCAGCCAAGTCCCGCGGGATTTAGCTAACTATGGCTACACCTTC. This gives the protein CASSQVPRDLANYGYTF.

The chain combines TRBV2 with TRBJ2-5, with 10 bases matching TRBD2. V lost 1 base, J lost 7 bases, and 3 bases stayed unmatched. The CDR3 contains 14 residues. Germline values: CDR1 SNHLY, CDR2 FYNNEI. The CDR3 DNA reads TGTGCCAGCAGTGAAGAGAGACTAGCGGGGACCCAGTACTTC. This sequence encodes CASSEERLAGTQYF.